This T cell receptor beta chain was captured by sequencing in a study of regulatory T cells in long-lasting Graves disease. Findings and caveats of the study: Persistent cases of Graves' showed reduced TCR diversity relative to newly diagnosed patients.

As to time point: persistent/refractory GD, antithyroid drugs over 5 years with positive TRAb. PBMCs provided the RNA from which the TCR library was made. Graves' disease diagnosis relied on American Thyroid Association guidelines. Of note for this clonotype: Its specificity is unknown.

Building the TCR beta libraries relied on iRepertoire HTBI primers, and CDR3 regions underwent Arm-PCR. TCRdb re-called the multiplex PCR reads through MiXCR, storing one row per CDR3 protein. Of about 660,000 distinct CDR3 sequences in the sample, around 30% are singletons; the top ten hold roughly 41%. The J segment lost 6 bases and the V segment lost 6 bases, leaving 17 bases of the junction unmatched. Germline V gives CDR1 SGHRS, CDR2 YFSETQ. CDR3 size: 16 residues. The genes are TRBV5-1 and TRBJ2-5; the match to TRBD2 covers 7 bases. The sequencing used peripheral blood mononuclear cells (PBMCs), collected when the disease was refractory, from a patient treated with antithyroid drugs. This TCR came from a female donor with Graves disease. Here the CDR3 DNA reads TGCGCCAGCACCCACCATAACCGGGAGGCACCAAAGACCCAGTACTTC. Protein product: CASTHHNREAPKTQYF.